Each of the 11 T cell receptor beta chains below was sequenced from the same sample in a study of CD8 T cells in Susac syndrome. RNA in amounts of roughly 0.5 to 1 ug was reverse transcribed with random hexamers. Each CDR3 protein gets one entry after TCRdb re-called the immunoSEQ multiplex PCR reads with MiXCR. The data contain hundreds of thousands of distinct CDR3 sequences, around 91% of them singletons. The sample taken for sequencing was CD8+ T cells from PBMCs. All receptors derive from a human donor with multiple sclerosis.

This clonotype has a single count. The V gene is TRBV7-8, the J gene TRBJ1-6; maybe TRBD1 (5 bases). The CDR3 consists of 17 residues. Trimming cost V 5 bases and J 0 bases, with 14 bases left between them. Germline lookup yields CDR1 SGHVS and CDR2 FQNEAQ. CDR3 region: CASSGTGVSSYNSPLHF. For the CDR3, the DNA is TGTGCCAGCAGCGGAACAGGCGTTAGCTCCTATAATTCACCCCTCCACTTT.

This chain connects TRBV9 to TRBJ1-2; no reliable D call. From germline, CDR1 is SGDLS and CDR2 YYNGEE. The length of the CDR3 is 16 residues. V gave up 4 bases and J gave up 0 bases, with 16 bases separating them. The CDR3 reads CASSFPRDASNYGYTF. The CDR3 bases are TGTGCCAGCAGCTTCCCTCGCGACGCCTCTAACTATGGCTACACCTTC.

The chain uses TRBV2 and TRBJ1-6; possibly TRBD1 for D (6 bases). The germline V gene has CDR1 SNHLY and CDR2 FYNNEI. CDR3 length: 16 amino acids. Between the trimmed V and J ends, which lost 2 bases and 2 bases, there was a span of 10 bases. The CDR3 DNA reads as TGTGCCAGCAGTGAATCCGGGGGCACCTATAATTCACCCCTCCACTTT. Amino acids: CASSESGGTYNSPLHF.

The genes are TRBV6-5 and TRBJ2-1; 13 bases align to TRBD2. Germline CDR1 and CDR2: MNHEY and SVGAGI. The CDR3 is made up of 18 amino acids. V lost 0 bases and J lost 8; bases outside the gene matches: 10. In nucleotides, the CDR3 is TGTGCCAGCAGTTACTCGCCAGGTGGACTAGCGGGAGTGTATGAGCAGTTCTTC. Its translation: CASSYSPGGLAGVYEQFF.

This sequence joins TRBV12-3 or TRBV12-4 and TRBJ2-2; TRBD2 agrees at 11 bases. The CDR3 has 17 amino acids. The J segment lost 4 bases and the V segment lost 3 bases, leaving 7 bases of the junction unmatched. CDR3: CASSFTLAGGPTGELFF. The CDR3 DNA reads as TGTGCCAGCAGTTTTACGTTAGCGGGAGGGCCCACCGGGGAGCTGTTTTTT.

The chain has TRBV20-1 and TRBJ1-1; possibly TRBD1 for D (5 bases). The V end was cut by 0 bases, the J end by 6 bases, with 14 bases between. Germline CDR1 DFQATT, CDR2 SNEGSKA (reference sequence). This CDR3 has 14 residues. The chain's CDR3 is CSARERGRVAEAFF. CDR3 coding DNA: TGCAGTGCTAGAGAGAGGGGCAGGGTCGCTGAAGCTTTCTTT.

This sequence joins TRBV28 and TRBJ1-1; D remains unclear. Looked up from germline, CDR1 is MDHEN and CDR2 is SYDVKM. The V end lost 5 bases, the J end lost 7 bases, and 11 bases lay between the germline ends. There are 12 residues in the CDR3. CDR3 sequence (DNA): TGTGCCAGCAGTCCCTGGACGGGTGAAGCTTTCTTT. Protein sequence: CASSPWTGEAFF.

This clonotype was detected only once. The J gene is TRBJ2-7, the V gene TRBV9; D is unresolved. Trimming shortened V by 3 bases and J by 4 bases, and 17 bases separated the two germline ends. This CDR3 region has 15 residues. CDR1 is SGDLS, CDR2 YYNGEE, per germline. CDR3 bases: TGTGCCAGCAGCGCAGAACCCGGTGTGGGGTACGAGCAGTACTTC. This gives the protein CASSAEPGVGYEQYF.

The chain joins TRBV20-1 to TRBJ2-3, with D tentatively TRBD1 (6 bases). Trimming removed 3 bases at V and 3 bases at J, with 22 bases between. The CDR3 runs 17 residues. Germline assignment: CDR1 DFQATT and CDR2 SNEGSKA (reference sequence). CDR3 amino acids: CSASGHSETGFTDTQYF. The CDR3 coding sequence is TGCAGTGCTAGCGGTCACTCGGAGACAGGATTTACAGATACGCAGTATTTT.

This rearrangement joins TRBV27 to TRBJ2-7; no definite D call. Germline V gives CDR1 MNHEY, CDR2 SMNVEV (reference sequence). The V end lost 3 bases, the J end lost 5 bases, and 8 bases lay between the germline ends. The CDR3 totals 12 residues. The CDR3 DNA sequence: TGTGCCAGCAGTTTTTTCGGTAACGAGCAGTACTTC. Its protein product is CASSFFGNEQYF.

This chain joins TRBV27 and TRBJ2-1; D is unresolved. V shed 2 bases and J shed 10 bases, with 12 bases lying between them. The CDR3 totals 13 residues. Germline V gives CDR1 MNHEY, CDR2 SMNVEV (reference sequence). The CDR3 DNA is TGTGCCAGCAGTTTAGCTCTAAATCGCGAGCAGTTCTTC. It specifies CASSLALNREQFF.